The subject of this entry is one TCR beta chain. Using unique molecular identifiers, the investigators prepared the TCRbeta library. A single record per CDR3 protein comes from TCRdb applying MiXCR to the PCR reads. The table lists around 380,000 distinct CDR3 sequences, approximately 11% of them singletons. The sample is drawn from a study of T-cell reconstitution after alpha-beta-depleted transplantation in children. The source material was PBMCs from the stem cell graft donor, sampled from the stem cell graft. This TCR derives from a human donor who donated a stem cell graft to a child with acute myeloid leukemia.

CDR3 protein: CAWSDGPGYGYTF. The CDR3 nucleotides are TGTGCCTGGAGTGATGGCCCCGGGTATGGCTACACCTTC. This rearrangement joins TRBV30 to TRBJ1-2; no definite D call. Per germline, CDR1 GTSNPN and CDR2 SVGIG (reference sequence). The length of the CDR3 is 13 residues. V was pared by 1 base and J by 5 bases, with 11 bases between.